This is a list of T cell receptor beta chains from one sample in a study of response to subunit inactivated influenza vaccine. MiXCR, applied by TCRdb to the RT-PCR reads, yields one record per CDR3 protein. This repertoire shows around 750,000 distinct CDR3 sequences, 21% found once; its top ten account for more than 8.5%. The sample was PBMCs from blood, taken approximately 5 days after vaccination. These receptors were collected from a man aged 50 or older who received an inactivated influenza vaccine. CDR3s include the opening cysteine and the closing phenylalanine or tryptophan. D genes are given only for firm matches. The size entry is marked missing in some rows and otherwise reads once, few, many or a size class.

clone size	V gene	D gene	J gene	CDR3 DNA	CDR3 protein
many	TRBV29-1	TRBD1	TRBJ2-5	TGCAGCGTTGAAGATAGAGGACAGGGGCAAGAGACCCAGTACTTC	CSVEDRGQGQETQYF
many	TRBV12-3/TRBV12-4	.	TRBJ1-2	TGTGCCAGCAGTTCTGGGGGGCCAGACGGCTACACCTTC	CASSSGGPDGYTF
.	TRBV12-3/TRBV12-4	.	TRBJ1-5	TGTGCCAGCAGACTACAGTATCAGCCCCAGCATTTT	CASRLQYQPQHF
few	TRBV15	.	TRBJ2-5	TGTGCCACCAGCCCTAGGGTTCGAGAGACCCAGTACTTC	CATSPRVRETQYF
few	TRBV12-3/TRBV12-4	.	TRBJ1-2	TGTGCCAGCAGTTTCTCTGGGCAGCCCTATGGCTACACCTTC	CASSFSGQPYGYTF
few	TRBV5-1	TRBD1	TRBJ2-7	TGCGCCAGCAGCTCGGGACAGGGAGTCCACGAGCAGTACTTC	CASSSGQGVHEQYF
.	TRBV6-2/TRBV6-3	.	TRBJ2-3	TGTGCCAGCAGTTATTCCCTTTCAAGCACGGATACGCAGTATTTT	CASSYSLSSTDTQYF
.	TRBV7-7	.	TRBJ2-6	TGTGCCAGCAGCGCCCGACCACTACAGAAAACCGATTCCGGGGCCAACGTCCTGACTTTC	CASSARPLQKTDSGANVLTF
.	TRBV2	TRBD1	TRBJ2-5	TGTGCCAGCAGTCAGGACAGGGATTGGGAGACCCAGTACTTC	CASSQDRDWETQYF
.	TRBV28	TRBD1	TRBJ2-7	TGTGCCAGCAGATCAACCGGGACAGAAATAAGGGGCGAGCAGTACTTC	CASRSTGTEIRGEQYF